This is a list of T cell receptor beta chains from one sample in a study of T cells in Graves' hyperthyroidism and ophthalmopathy. A single record per CDR3 protein comes from TCRdb applying MiXCR to the multiplex PCR reads. Of around 300,000 distinct CDR3 sequences listed, approximately 15% are singletons. Sequencing was performed on blood. These receptors originate from a woman aged 25 to 39 with Graves' hyperthyroidism. Each CDR3 is given with its conserved first and last residue. The D gene is left open where the match is weak. Clone sizes are given selectively: once, few, many, or a class where the clone is expanded.

14,TRBJ2-1,NA,NA,TRBV27,TGTGCCAGCAGTATAACAGGGAGAGGCAATGAGCAGTTCTTC,CASSITGRGNEQFF
12,TRBJ1-1,few,NA,TRBV10-3,TGTGCCATCAGCCCAGGGAACACTGAAGCTTTCTTT,CAISPGNTEAFF
15,TRBJ1-2,many,NA,TRBV2,TGTGCCAGCAGCAGGAGGAACAGGGCATCCTATGGCTACACCTTC,CASSRRNRASYGYTF
15,TRBJ2-1,many,NA,TRBV11-2,TGTGCCAGCAGCTTAGATCCGCTAGACTACAATGAGCAGTTCTTC,CASSLDPLDYNEQFF
15,TRBJ1-4,many,TRBD1,TRBV7-9,TGTGCCAGCAGCTTAGCTAGGACAGGGGAAGAAAAACTGTTTTTT,CASSLARTGEEKLFF
12,TRBJ1-1,few,NA,TRBV29-1,TGCAGCGTTGAAGAGGTGAACACTGAAGCTTTCTTT,CSVEEVNTEAFF
13,TRBJ2-5,many,NA,TRBV11-2,TGTGCCAGCAGCCCGAATAGCTGGGAGACCCAGTACTTC,CASSPNSWETQYF
14,TRBJ1-4,NA,NA,TRBV20-1,TGCAGTGCGAGCCCCCGGGGTATTAATGAAAAACTGTTTTTT,CSASPRGINEKLFF
14,TRBJ1-5,NA,NA,TRBV19,TGTGCCAGCGTAACTCAGGGGCGAAATCAGCCCCAGCATTTT,CASVTQGRNQPQHF
15,TRBJ1-2,many,NA,TRBV6-5,TGTGCCAGCAGTTACTCGAATGACGGACAAGATTTCTACACCTTC,CASSYSNDGQDFYTF
13,TRBJ2-2,NA,NA,TRBV7-3,TGTGCCAGCAGGCAAGACCTGGCCGGGGAGCTGTTTTTT,CASRQDLAGELFF
14,TRBJ2-1,few,NA,TRBV19,TGTGCCAGTAGGGGGAGGACGTTCCTAGGTGAGCAGTTCTTC,CASRGRTFLGEQFF
14,TRBJ2-5,NA,TRBD2,TRBV10-1,TGCGCCAGCAGTGTACTAGCGAGCCAAGAGACCCAGTACTTC,CASSVLASQETQYF
13,TRBJ2-1,many,NA,TRBV12-5,TGTGCTAGTGGTTTGGGCCCCGCGAATGAGCAGTTCTTC,CASGLGPANEQFF
13,TRBJ2-7,many,NA,TRBV11-2,TGTGCCAGCAGCTCCCCGACTAACTACGAGCAGTACTTC,CASSSPTNYEQYF
15,TRBJ2-5,NA,NA,TRBV5-8,TGTGCCAGCAGCCTAGGCTACAGGGGAGGAGAGACCCAGTACTTC,CASSLGYRGGETQYF
14,TRBJ1-1,few,NA,TRBV5-1,TGCGCCAGCAGGGACCTCAGGGGGAACACTGAAGCTTTCTTT,CASRDLRGNTEAFF
15,TRBJ2-1,few,NA,TRBV7-9,TGTGCCAGCAGCCAAGATATTGGGAGGTCCAATGAGCAGTTCTTC,CASSQDIGRSNEQFF
12,TRBJ2-1,NA,TRBD2,TRBV20-1,TGCAGTGCAGCTAGCGGGTCGAATGAGCAGTTCTTC,CSAASGSNEQFF
16,TRBJ2-2,few,NA,TRBV6-5,TGTGCCAGCAGTTACTCTCCCGGGGTGACCGGGGGGGAGCTGTTTTTT,CASSYSPGVTGGELFF
12,TRBJ2-1,NA,NA,TRBV7-2,TGTGCCAGCAGCTTAGATTTCAATGAGCAGTTCTTC,CASSLDFNEQFF
15,TRBJ2-4,few,NA,TRBV5-5,TGTGCCAGCAGCTTGCAGTCACTAGCCAAAAACATTCAGTACTTC,CASSLQSLAKNIQYF
13,TRBJ2-5,many,NA,TRBV12-3/TRBV12-4,TGTGCCAGCAGCACGGCAGGGGTTTTGACCCAGTACTTC,CASSTAGVLTQYF
15,TRBJ1-4,many,TRBD1,TRBV12-3/TRBV12-4,TGTGCCAGCAGCCACCGGACAGGGGCTAATGAAAAACTGTTTTTT,CASSHRTGANEKLFF
13,TRBJ2-2,many,NA,TRBV30,TGTGCCTGGAGGAGGGGGGGCACCGGGGAGCTGTTTTTT,CAWRRGGTGELFF
12,TRBJ1-2,many,NA,TRBV28,TGTGCCAGCGGGGGTCCGCTTTATGGCTACACCTTC,CASGGPLYGYTF
12,TRBJ1-2,many,TRBD1,TRBV6-1,TGTGCCAGCAGCACGCAGGGGGGTGGCTACACCTTC,CASSTQGGGYTF
14,TRBJ2-5,few,NA,TRBV4-1,TGCGCCAGCAGCCAAGGGCGACTGCAAGAGACCCAGTACTTC,CASSQGRLQETQYF
15,TRBJ2-1,few,TRBD2,TRBV29-1,TGCAGCGTTCTTAGGACTAGCGGGGGAACGGGTGAGCAGTTCTTC,CSVLRTSGGTGEQFF
17,TRBJ2-1,few,TRBD2,TRBV28,TGTGCCAGCAGACGAACTACAGGGGGACTAGCGTGGAGTGAGCAGTTCTTC,CASRRTTGGLAWSEQFF
16,TRBJ2-5,many,TRBD1,TRBV6-1,TGTGCCAGCAACCACGGGTGGGACAGGAGACAAGAGACCCAGTACTTC,CASNHGWDRRQETQYF
16,TRBJ2-3,many,TRBD1,TRBV30,TGTGCCTGGAGTGTCCTGGGTGCAGGGGGAGCAGATACGCAGTATTTT,CAWSVLGAGGADTQYF
15,TRBJ2-5,NA,TRBD2,TRBV28,TGTGCCAGCAGCCAGGCCCTAGCGGGGGAAGAGACCCAGTACTTC,CASSQALAGEETQYF
16,TRBJ1-5,many,NA,TRBV28,TGTGCCAGCAGTGCTACAGGGAAAGGGAGCAATCAGCCCCAGCATTTT,CASSATGKGSNQPQHF
14,TRBJ1-6,many,NA,TRBV3-1,TGTGCCAGCAGCGATACTCCGCGGGGAACACCCCTCCACTTT,CASSDTPRGTPLHF
15,TRBJ2-7,few,NA,TRBV28,TGTGCCAGCACCTTCGGAGTGGGGGCCTCCTACGAGCAGTACTTC,CASTFGVGASYEQYF
14,TRBJ2-3,many,NA,TRBV2,TGTGCCAGCATGCGAGACAGATACACAGATACGCAGTATTTT,CASMRDRYTDTQYF
12,TRBJ1-6,once,TRBD1,TRBV7-2,TGTGCCAGCAGCAACCGGACAGGCCAAGTCCACTTT,CASSNRTGQVHF
17,TRBJ1-5,few,NA,TRBV18,TGTGCCAGCTCACCACCCCCCTCGCGGGCGAATTATCAGCCCCAGCATTTT,CASSPPPSRANYQPQHF
13,TRBJ2-3,few,NA,TRBV28,NA,CASILEGGDTQYF
15,TRBJ2-1,NA,TRBD1,TRBV18,TGTGCCAGCTCACCGCGACAGGGCGGAGGCAATGAGCAGTTCTTC,CASSPRQGGGNEQFF
13,TRBJ2-6,NA,NA,TRBV19,TGTGCCTCCGAGGAGTCTGGGGCCAACGTCCTGACTTTC,CASEESGANVLTF
16,TRBJ2-5,many,NA,TRBV11-1,TGTGCCAGCAGCTTACGAAGCCTCTCTCGCCAAGAGACCCAGTACTTC,CASSLRSLSRQETQYF
15,TRBJ1-2,many,NA,TRBV28,TGTGCCAGCAGTCCGTCAGGTGTCCCACACTATGGCTACACCTTC,CASSPSGVPHYGYTF